The 13 T cell receptor beta chains below were found in one sample sequenced in a study of cytomegalovirus exposure and HLA in healthy donors. This table comes from immunoSEQ multiplex PCR, and its TCRdb copy is limited to in-frame clones, with some not included. The sample holds more than 250,000 clones; more than 80% are singletons and the top ten take approximately 0.84%. Input material: PBMCs. These TCRs come from a woman between 18 and 29 years old in good health and CMV-seronegative.

The V gene is TRBV2, the J gene TRBJ2-3; D is perhaps TRBD1 (5 bases). The CDR3 loop spans 13 amino acids. V lost 4 bases and J 5 bases, leaving 10 bases between the germline ends. Germline V CDR1 and CDR2: SNHLY, FYNNEI. The CDR3 coding sequence is TGTGCCAGCAGTGTGCAGGGTGGAGATACGCAGTATTTT. It specifies CASSVQGGDTQYF.

This clone was recorded once. This sequence joins TRBV29-1 and TRBJ2-1; TRBD1 might be the D (6 bases). Germline V gives CDR1 SQVTM, CDR2 ANQGSEA. This CDR3 comprises 12 residues. Trimming removed 7 bases at V and 14 bases at J, with 21 bases between. CDR3: CSGQTQGPAKFF. The CDR3 DNA sequence: TGCAGCGGCCAGACACAGGGACCCGCCAAGTTCTTC.

The CDR3 here is CASSPGLAGATDTQYF. The CDR3 nucleotides read TGTGCCAGCAGCCCGGGACTAGCGGGAGCCACAGATACGCAGTATTTT. The chain uses TRBV5-4 and TRBJ2-3, with 14 nucleotides matching TRBD2. After removal of 4 bases from V and 2 bases from J, the junction contained 3 bases not matched to a gene. CDR1 SGHNT and CDR2 YYREEE come from the germline V gene (reference sequence). The CDR3 spans 16 residues.

Comment on this clone: Other nucleotide sequences in the sample specify the same CDR3. The rearrangement links TRBV2 to TRBJ2-5; 7 bases are shared with TRBD1. Looked up from germline, CDR1 is SNHLY and CDR2 is FYNNEI. The ends lost 7 bases at V and 2 bases at J; junction bases unmatched: 4. The CDR3 contains 13 residues. The CDR3 spells CASNPTGQETQYF. CDR3 nucleotides: TGTGCCAGCAACCCGACAGGGCAAGAGACCCAGTACTTC.

The genes are TRBV15 and TRBJ1-2; D remains ambiguous. The CDR3 runs to 13 residues. Trimming pared 8 bases from V and 4 bases from J, leaving 14 bases between. Per the germline V gene, CDR1 is LNHNV and CDR2 is YYDKDF (reference sequence). This CDR3 reads CATGEGVSYGYTF. The CDR3 DNA reads TGTGCCACCGGAGAAGGCGTTAGCTATGGCTACACCTTC.

V and J are TRBV7-2 and TRBJ2-7; 10 nucleotides match TRBD2. Trimming removed 6 bases from V and 2 bases from J; junction bases left unmatched: 4. Per the germline V gene, CDR1 is SGHTA and CDR2 is FQGNSA. CDR3 length: 14 residues. DNA of the CDR3: TGTGCCAGCAGTCTCAGCGGGAGGGCCTACGAGCAGTACTTC. Protein: CASSLSGRAYEQYF.

The chain combines TRBV28 with TRBJ2-2; D is unresolved. Germline V gives CDR1 MDHEN, CDR2 SYDVKM. The CDR3 spans 12 residues. Trimming pared 5 bases from V and 6 bases from J, leaving 7 bases between. This CDR3 is CASSSAPGELFF. The CDR3 DNA follows: TGTGCCAGCAGTAGCGCCCCCGGGGAGCTGTTTTTT.

The rearrangement uses TRBV28 and TRBJ2-7; TRBD2 might be the D (5 bases). The CDR3 is 12 amino acids. Germline values: CDR1 MDHEN, CDR2 SYDVKM. Trimming shortened V by 6 bases and J by 4 bases, and 10 bases separated the two germline ends. CDR3: CASSFVAYEQYF. In nucleotides, the CDR3 is TGTGCCAGCAGCTTCGTAGCGTACGAGCAGTACTTC.

The chain employs TRBV27 and TRBJ2-6, with 10 bases fitting TRBD1. The V gene end was trimmed by 8 bases and the J gene end by 0 bases; junction bases not matched to a gene: 7. CDR1 and CDR2 from the germline V gene are MNHEY and SMNVEV (reference sequence). The CDR3 is 17 amino acids. The CDR3: CASRPGQGTSGANVLTF. CDR3 DNA: TGTGCCAGCCGCCCGGGACAGGGGACCTCTGGGGCCAACGTCCTGACTTTC.

The V call is TRBV28, the J call TRBJ2-7; 8 nucleotides line up with TRBD1. V shed 5 bases, J shed 3 bases, and the junction held 9 bases outside the gene matches. Germline CDR1 is MDHEN and CDR2 is SYDVKM. The CDR3 is 15 residues long. The CDR3 DNA sequence: TGTGCCAGCAGTCAAGGACAGGGAGTATTCTACGAGCAGTACTTC. It specifies CASSQGQGVFYEQYF. Drawing the rest from reference TRBV28 and TRBJ2-7, the complete variable domain is DVKVTQSSRYLVKRTGEKVFLECVQDMDHENMFWYRQDPGLGLRLIYFSYDVKMKEKGDIPEGYSVSREKKERFSLILESASTNQTSMYLCASSQGQGVFYEQYFGPGTRLTVT.

The chain employs TRBV9 and TRBJ2-7, with 11 bases aligning to TRBD2. The CDR3 consists of 14 residues. Germline CDR1 is SGDLS and CDR2 is YYNGEE. J lost 3 bases, V lost 4 bases, and 3 bases had no gene match. CDR3 loop: CASSPGTSGYEQYF. CDR3 bases: TGTGCCAGCAGCCCGGGGACTAGCGGCTACGAGCAGTACTTC.

The V gene is TRBV2, the J gene TRBJ1-4; TRBD1 agrees at 7 bases. Germline CDR1 is SNHLY and CDR2 is FYNNEI. The CDR3 is 16 residues long. With 6 bases clipped from V and 6 bases from J, the junction kept 13 bases outside the gene matches. The CDR3: CASRAIYRGRDEKLFF. The CDR3 DNA follows: TGTGCCAGCAGGGCTATCTACAGGGGACGGGATGAAAAACTGTTTTTT.

This clone occurred once. The rearrangement joins TRBV7-3 to TRBJ2-3, with 7 bases aligning to TRBD1. Losses at the gene ends were 4 bases for V and 2 bases for J; bases not matched to a gene: 9. The CDR3 consists of 16 residues. Looked up from germline, CDR1 is SGHTA and CDR2 is FQGTGA. CDR3 sequence (DNA): TGTGCCAGCAGCTCGGTTGACAGGGACCCCACAGATACGCAGTATTTT. It yields the protein CASSSVDRDPTDTQYF.